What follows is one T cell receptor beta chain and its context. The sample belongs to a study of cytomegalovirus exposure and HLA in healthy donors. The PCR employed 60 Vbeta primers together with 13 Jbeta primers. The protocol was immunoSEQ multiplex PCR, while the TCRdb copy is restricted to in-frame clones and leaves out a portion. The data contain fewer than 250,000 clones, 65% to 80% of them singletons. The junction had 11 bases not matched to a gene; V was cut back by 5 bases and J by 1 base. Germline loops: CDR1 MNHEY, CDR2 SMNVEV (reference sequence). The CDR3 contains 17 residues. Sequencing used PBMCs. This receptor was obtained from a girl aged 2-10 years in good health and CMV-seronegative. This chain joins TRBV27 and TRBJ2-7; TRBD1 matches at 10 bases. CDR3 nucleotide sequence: TGTGCCAGCAGTCTAACCTGGGGGACAGGGGTTTCCTACGAGCAGTACTTC. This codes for CASSLTWGTGVSYEQYF.